A selection of T cell receptor beta chains follows, all from one sample in a study of early T cells in non-severe SARS-CoV-2 infection. MiXCR, applied by TCRdb to the 5' RACE reads, yields one record per CDR3 protein. The sample yields 45,000 to 70,000 distinct CDR3 sequences, roughly 6.8% seen once. The sequencing input was whole blood. The receptors come from an adult who was a healthcare worker with PCR-confirmed SARS-CoV-2 infection or an uninfected control (not recorded which). Each CDR3 is given with its conserved first and last residue. D genes are given only for firm matches. Expanded clones get a size class; other rows say once, few or many, or leave the size out.

j_call | cdr3_length | d_call | clone_size | v_call | cdr3_nt | cdr3_aa
TRBJ2-5 | 15 | TRBD2 | many | TRBV4-3 | TGCGCCAGCAGCATGGGACTAGCGGAACAAGAGACCCAGTACTTC | CASSMGLAEQETQYF
TRBJ1-3 | 13 | TRBD1 | many | TRBV30 | TGTGCCTGGAGTGCGACAGGGAGAAACACCATATATTTT | CAWSATGRNTIYF
TRBJ2-5 | 14 | NA | many | TRBV5-1 | TGCGCCAGCAGCTCTGGACCGAACGAAGAGACCCAGTACTTC | CASSSGPNEETQYF
TRBJ1-2 | 16 | TRBD1 | NA | TRBV3-1 | TGTGCCAGCAGCCACGCCGGGACAGGGGCTACCTATGGCTACACCTTC | CASSHAGTGATYGYTF
TRBJ1-5 | 15 | NA | few | TRBV12-3/TRBV12-4 | TGTGCCAGCAGTTTAGCTCACCAGGGCAATCAGCCCCAGCATTTT | CASSLAHQGNQPQHF
TRBJ2-5 | 15 | TRBD1 | NA | TRBV19 | TGTGCCACCACCCTCGGGACAGCCATCCAAGAGACCCAGTACTTC | CATTLGTAIQETQYF
TRBJ2-3 | 14 | NA | many | TRBV7-2 | TGTGCCAGCAGCTTAGATATCACGGCTGATACGCAGTATTTT | CASSLDITADTQYF
TRBJ1-1 | 13 | NA | many | TRBV7-9 | TGTGCCAGCAGCTTAAAGGGATCGGGGACAGCTTTCTTT | CASSLKGSGTAFF
TRBJ2-7 | 12 | NA | few | TRBV20-1 | TGCAGCGCGGGGGCGGCCACCTACGAGCAGTACTTC | CSAGAATYEQYF
TRBJ1-1 | 15 | NA | many | TRBV9 | TGTGCCAGCAGCTACGAAGGCTCCATGGACACTGAAGCTTTCTTT | CASSYEGSMDTEAFF
TRBJ1-3 | 16 | NA | NA | TRBV7-6 | TGTGCCAGCAGCTTAAACGACAGGAGCTCTGGAAACACCATATATTTT | CASSLNDRSSGNTIYF
TRBJ2-3 | 15 | TRBD1 | many | TRBV6-4 | TGTGCCAGCAGTCCGGGACAGGGTGCTGCAGATACGCAGTATTTT | CASSPGQGAADTQYF
TRBJ2-4 | 18 | NA | many | TRBV21-1 | TGTGCCAGCAGCAAAGATAAGACAGGGTGTATAGCCAAAAACATTCAGTACTTC | CASSKDKTGCIAKNIQYF
TRBJ1-2 | 15 | NA | NA | TRBV21-1 | TGTGCCAGCAGCAAACGGCCCGCAGGGAACTATGGCTACACCTTC | CASSKRPAGNYGYTF
TRBJ2-1 | 16 | NA | few | TRBV21-1 | TGTGCCAGCAGCAGACGACTAGGAGAGGGAGGAAATGAGCAGTTCTTC | CASSRRLGEGGNEQFF
TRBJ2-2 | 13 | NA | NA | TRBV11-3 | TGTGCCAGCAGCGTCGGGGGCACCGGGGAGCTGTTTTTT | CASSVGGTGELFF
TRBJ2-7 | 13 | NA | many | TRBV20-1 | TGCAGTGCCCAGCGGGCAGGGCTTTACGAGCAGTACTTC | CSAQRAGLYEQYF
TRBJ2-1 | 16 | NA | many | TRBV12-3/TRBV12-4 | TGTGCCAGCAGTTCCCCAACAGGGTTCTCCTACAATGAGCAGTTCTTC | CASSSPTGFSYNEQFF
TRBJ1-6 | 13 | NA | many | TRBV29-1 | TGCAGCGCCCGGAGCTCCTATAATTCACCCCTCCACTTT | CSARSSYNSPLHF
TRBJ2-7 | 13 | TRBD2 | many | TRBV29-1 | TGCAGCGTCTCGACTAGCGGGGGGTACGAGCAGTACTTC | CSVSTSGGYEQYF
TRBJ2-2 | 15 | NA | NA | TRBV6-1 | TGTGCCAGCAGTGAATTCTCCGTGAGGTCCGGGGAGCTGTTTTTT | CASSEFSVRSGELFF
TRBJ1-6 | 15 | NA | many | TRBV7-9 | TGTGCCAGCAGCTCGCATCGGACCTATAATTCACCCCTCCACTTT | CASSSHRTYNSPLHF
TRBJ1-1 | 15 | NA | NA | TRBV7-9 | TGTGCCAGCAGCCGCTGGTCGCAAGCGAACACTGAAGCTTTCTTT | CASSRWSQANTEAFF
TRBJ2-3 | 15 | TRBD2 | NA | TRBV12-3/TRBV12-4 | TGTGCCAGCAGTCCGACTAGCGGGGCCACAGATACGCAGTATTTT | CASSPTSGATDTQYF
TRBJ2-3 | 16 | NA | NA | TRBV3-1 | TGTGCCAGCTGCCGTGATCTGCGGGGTAGCACAGATACGCAGTATTTT | CASCRDLRGSTDTQYF
TRBJ2-7 | 15 | NA | many | TRBV20-1 | TGCAGTGCTAGAGATCCCCAGAGTAAGCTTTACGAGCAGTACTTC | CSARDPQSKLYEQYF
TRBJ1-1 | 15 | NA | NA | TRBV29-1 | TGCAGCGTTGAAGATTGGCAGGATACTGGTACTGAAGCTTTCTTT | CSVEDWQDTGTEAFF
TRBJ2-7 | 16 | NA | many | TRBV6-1 | TGTGCCAGCAGTGTACTCCGGGCCTCGGGCCTCTACGAGCAGTACTTC | CASSVLRASGLYEQYF
TRBJ2-7 | 13 | NA | many | TRBV19 | TGTGCCAGTAGTAGGAGGGGGGCCTACGAGCAGTACTTC | CASSRRGAYEQYF
TRBJ2-3 | 13 | NA | many | TRBV4-3 | TGCGCCAGCAGCGGGCCCGGCGGAGATACGCAGTATTTT | CASSGPGGDTQYF
TRBJ2-5 | 16 | TRBD2 | few | TRBV29-1 | TGCAGCGTTGAAGGACTAGCGGGGGGGCCCCGAGAGACCCAGTACTTC | CSVEGLAGGPRETQYF
TRBJ1-1 | 12 | NA | few | TRBV29-1 | TGCAGCGTTGAAGTGCCACCGACTGAAGCTTTCTTT | CSVEVPPTEAFF
TRBJ2-7 | 14 | TRBD1 | NA | TRBV5-5 | TGTGCCAGCAGCTCGACCACAGGGGGCTACGAGCAGTACTTC | CASSSTTGGYEQYF
TRBJ1-1 | 14 | NA | few | TRBV2 | TGTGCCAGCAGTACAACAGGGACCTACACTGAAGCTTTCTTT | CASSTTGTYTEAFF
TRBJ2-7 | 15 | NA | NA | TRBV6-1 | TGTGCCAGCAGCCGCGGGACACCAATTCTTTACGAGCAGTACTTC | CASSRGTPILYEQYF
TRBJ1-2 | 15 | NA | many | TRBV4-1 | TGCGCCAGCAGCCAAGTCTCTACGAGGAACTATGGCTACACCTTC | CASSQVSTRNYGYTF
TRBJ1-1 | 13 | NA | NA | TRBV7-9 | TGTGCCAGCAGAGGACCCCTTGGGACTGAAGCTTTCTTT | CASRGPLGTEAFF
TRBJ1-2 | 12 | NA | many | TRBV15 | TGTGCCACCAGCCGGGATTTCTATGGCTACACCTTC | CATSRDFYGYTF
TRBJ1-5 | 17 | NA | many | TRBV7-2 | TGTGCCAGCAGCCCCCGACATCTGGGGAGGAGCAATCAGCCCCAGCATTTT | CASSPRHLGRSNQPQHF
TRBJ2-1 | 17 | NA | many | TRBV12-3/TRBV12-4 | TGTGCCAGCAGTTTAGTTAGCGGCAGGGGGTCCTACAATGAGCAGTTCTTC | CASSLVSGRGSYNEQFF
TRBJ2-5 | 13 | TRBD2 | NA | TRBV20-1 | TGCAGTGCTCCTGCTAGCGGGGGAGAGACCCAGTACTTC | CSAPASGGETQYF
TRBJ1-1 | 14 | NA | many | TRBV6-5 | TGTGCCAGCAGTTACGCCAGGGAGAGGGCTGAAGCTTTCTTT | CASSYARERAEAFF
TRBJ2-1 | 12 | NA | many | TRBV29-1 | TGCAGCGTGCAGGGAACCTACAATGAGCAGTTCTTC | CSVQGTYNEQFF
TRBJ2-7 | 12 | TRBD1 | many | TRBV30 | TGTGCCTGGAAACCAGACAGGGGGGTCTCGTACTTC | CAWKPDRGVSYF
TRBJ2-1 | 15 | TRBD2 | many | TRBV11-2 | TGTGCCAGCAGCCCCGGACTAGCGGGGGGAAATGAGCAGTTCTTC | CASSPGLAGGNEQFF
TRBJ1-3 | 17 | TRBD1 | few | TRBV28 | TGTGCCAGCAGTTCCTCGACAGGGGGTGTCTCTGAAAACACCATATATTTT | CASSSSTGGVSENTIYF
TRBJ2-7 | 16 | TRBD2 | NA | TRBV4-2 | TGTGCCAGCAGCCAAGCCCTACTAGCGGGGGAGGCCGAGCAGTACTTC | CASSQALLAGEAEQYF
TRBJ2-5 | 15 | NA | many | TRBV7-2 | TGTGCCAGCAGCTTAGAGTACTCGGGTGGACAGACCCAGTACTTC | CASSLEYSGGQTQYF
TRBJ1-1 | 11 | NA | few | TRBV21-1 | TGTGCCAGCGGGCCTGACAGCCAAGCTTTCTTT | CASGPDSQAFF
TRBJ2-7 | 15 | NA | NA | TRBV10-3 | TGTGCCACTATGGACCGGGACATAGACCCCTACGAGCAGTACTTC | CATMDRDIDPYEQYF
TRBJ1-3 | 16 | TRBD1 | many | TRBV6-5 | TGTGCCAGCAGTTACTCTGCCGGGACAGGGTCAGACACCATATATTTT | CASSYSAGTGSDTIYF
TRBJ1-2 | 13 | NA | many | TRBV5-1 | TGCGCCAGCAGCTTGAAGGGAAACTATGGCTACACCTTC | CASSLKGNYGYTF
TRBJ2-1 | 17 | TRBD2 | many | TRBV20-1 | TGCAGTGCTCGAGGGCTAGCGGGGGGCCCGCCCCACAATGAGCAGTTCTTC | CSARGLAGGPPHNEQFF